This TCR beta chain was obtained from a study of T-cell memory formation after mild COVID-19. As for the study in general: TCR clusters were largely donor specific. Study outcomes and limitations: Later expanders leaned CD4+, whereas day 15 to 85 contracting clones were balanced CD4/CD8.

This clonotype has a handful of counts. Its specificity is not known. TCRdb used MiXCR to reprocess the 5' RACE reads, holding one entry per CDR3 protein. The sample lists roughly 300,000 distinct CDR3 sequences, about 13% occurring once. V shed 6 bases and J shed 4 bases, with 8 bases lying between them. The CDR3 runs to 12 residues. The rearrangement uses TRBV12-3 or TRBV12-4 and TRBJ2-3; D uncertain. Sequencing was carried out using PBMCs or a T cell subset sorted from them (not recorded which). This clonotype was sampled from a man younger than 35 who had mild COVID-19 (a few samples of this study predate the infection). Cell type and time point are not known. The CDR3 DNA is TGTGCCAGCAGACTCCTCGCAGATACGCAGTATTTT. Protein: CASRLLADTQYF.